This T cell receptor beta chain comes out of a study of early T cells in non-severe SARS-CoV-2 infection (dated by TCRdb to about 2021). A note on the overall study: Bulk RNA from unsorted whole blood was used for TCR sequencing, so alpha and beta chains could not be paired. Summary of the overall study and its limitations: VDJdb matching was skewed toward anti-spike CD8 responses, so virus-specific expansions were likely underestimated and private and CD4 specificities were missed.

Library preparation employed 5' RACE. Sequencer: NextSeq 500. The TCR library protocol attached unique molecular identifiers to individual cDNA molecules to correct for sequencing error and PCR bias. Both TCR alpha and beta chains were sequenced, and tight co-correlation was observed between alpha and beta sequence abundances in each sample. The paper's processing steps were these. Decombinator V4 was used to perform V gene, J gene and CDR3 annotation of TCR sequences. Expanded TCRs were defined as changing significantly between any two time points under a Poisson model with p below 0.0001. TCR abundances were normalised to the total number of TCRs sequenced per sample and expressed as counts per million. MAIT TCRs were defined by TRAV1-2 paired with TRAJ12, TRAJ20 or TRAJ33, and iNKT TCRs by TRAV10 paired with TRAJ18. VDJdb, accessed 1 November 2021, was searched for CMV, EBV and SARS-CoV-2 annotated TCRs, excluding TCRs annotated for multiple antigens. Through fastp at Q25 and MiXCR, TCRdb rebuilt clones from the public reads, retaining in-frame beta chains. Rows are combined by CDR3 protein, so each entry shows the most common genes and DNA. The V and J calls were not made by the authors but by TCRdb's processing. The sample table shows tens of thousands of distinct CDR3 sequences, and about 19% are seen once. The top ten clones comprise more than 15% of the sample.

There are a few counts of this clonotype. Its antigen is currently not known. Base-call qualities are not available, and no considerably larger clone is one nucleotide away. This was a case-control study nested in a cohort of healthcare workers in London, UK, who had nasopharyngeal swab PCR tests and blood samples taken every week. Healthcare workers were recruited during the week of the UK lockdown, between 23 and 31 March 2020, and followed weekly for up to about 15 weeks. Sequences KGHSH (CDR1) and LQKENI (CDR2) are obtained from the germline V gene. From its cysteine to its phenylalanine, the CDR3 spans 14 amino acids. Of all the DNA, just the CDR3 is kept, 42 bases in frame from base 1. V is pared back by 2 bases and J by 3 bases, with 10 bases lying between the germline termini.

The sequence joins TRBV18 to TRBJ1-1; matching of 6 bases hints at TRBD1 as the D gene. Sequences were derived from whole blood, sampled at baseline. This receptor was obtained from an adult who was a healthcare worker with PCR-confirmed SARS-CoV-2 infection or an uninfected control (not recorded which). The nucleotides read TGTGCCAGCTCACCAGGACAGATAGACACTGAAGCTTTCTTT. This sequence encodes CASSPGQIDTEAFF.